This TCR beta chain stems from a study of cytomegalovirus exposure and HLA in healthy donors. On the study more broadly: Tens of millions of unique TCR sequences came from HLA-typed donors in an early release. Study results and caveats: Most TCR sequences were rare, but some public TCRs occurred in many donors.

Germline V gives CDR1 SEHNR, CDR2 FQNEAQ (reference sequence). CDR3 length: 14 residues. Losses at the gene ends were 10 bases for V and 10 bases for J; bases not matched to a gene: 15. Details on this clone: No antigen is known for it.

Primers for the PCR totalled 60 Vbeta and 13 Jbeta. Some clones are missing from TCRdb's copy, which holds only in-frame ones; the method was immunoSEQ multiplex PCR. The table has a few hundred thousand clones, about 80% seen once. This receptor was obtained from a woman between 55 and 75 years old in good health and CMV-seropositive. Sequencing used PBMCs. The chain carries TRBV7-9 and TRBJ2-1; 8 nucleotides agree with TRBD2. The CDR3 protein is CAIPVRGERGEQFF. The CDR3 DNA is TGTGCCATCCCAGTGCGGGGGGAAAGGGGGGAGCAGTTCTTC.